The next 23 T cell receptor beta chains were all read from a single sample in a study of T cell changes during pregnancy in multiple sclerosis. Here immunoSEQ multiplex PCR was the method, and the copy in TCRdb shows in-frame clones only, minus some. The sample includes around 80,000 clones, 92% of them seen just once. The sequencing here drew on peripheral blood, taken before pregnancy. These receptors were taken from a female donor with multiple sclerosis, enrolled in a pregnancy study.

The CDR3 DNA sequence: TGTGCCAGCATTTCCCCTCAGGGCCCAGCGGGGAACGAGCAGTACTTC. It encodes CASISPQGPAGNEQYF. The rearrangement links TRBV6-6 to TRBJ2-7, with 7 bases matching TRBD2. The V gene's germline CDR1 is MNHNY and CDR2 SVGAGI (reference sequence). This CDR3 has 16 amino acids. V shed 7 bases and J 5 bases; nucleotides not matched to a gene: 17.

The V call is TRBV7-9, the J call TRBJ2-1; TRBD1 agrees at 10 bases. Germline CDR1 is SEHNR and CDR2 is FQNEAQ (reference sequence). The CDR3 totals 14 residues. CDR3 region: CAGGTGDSYNEQFF. The DNA for the CDR3 is TGTGCGGGGGGGACAGGGGATTCCTACAATGAGCAGTTCTTC. Together with reference TRBV7-9 and TRBJ2-1, the CDR3 gives the full variable domain: DTGVSQNPRHKITKRGQNVTFRCDPISEHNRLYWYRQTLGQGPEFLTYFQNEAQLEKSRLLSDRFSAERPKGSFSTLEIQRTEQGDSAMYLCAGGTGDSYNEQFFGPGTRLTVL.

The genes are TRBV5-6 and TRBJ1-2; 7 nucleotides match TRBD1. Unmatched junction bases numbered 2, after V lost 0 bases and J lost 6 bases. CDR3 size: 13 residues. The germline V gene has CDR1 SGHDT and CDR2 YYEEEE. CDR3 protein: CASSLGTGHGYTF. DNA of the CDR3: TGTGCCAGCAGCTTGGGGACAGGCCATGGCTACACCTTC.

The chain combines TRBV7-8 with TRBJ1-1; no clear D. Trimming took off 6 bases at V and 5 bases at J, with 13 bases between the two ends. Germline V gives CDR1 SGHVS, CDR2 FQNEAQ. The CDR3 contains 13 residues. The CDR3 region is CASSPQVWTEAFF. CDR3 coding DNA: TGTGCCAGCAGTCCTCAGGTGTGGACTGAAGCTTTCTTT.

The rearrangement joins TRBV9 to TRBJ2-1; a possible D gene is TRBD2 (6 bases). Trimming left V 0 bases short and J 7 bases short, with 17 bases between. Germline lookup yields CDR1 SGDLS and CDR2 YYNGEE. The CDR3 extends over 16 amino acids. In DNA, the CDR3 is TGTGCCAGCAGCGTAGGGGGTTTAGGAGGGCTGAATGAGCAGTTCTTC. Protein sequence: CASSVGGLGGLNEQFF.

This chain connects TRBV18 to TRBJ2-1, with 7 bases that match TRBD2. The CDR3 is 14 residues long. The germline V gene has CDR1 KGHSH and CDR2 LQKENI. V shed 3 bases, J shed 8 bases, and the junction held 7 bases outside the gene matches. CDR3 region: CASSPGRDGDEQFF. CDR3 in DNA: TGTGCCAGCTCACCGGGGAGGGACGGCGATGAGCAGTTCTTC.

The rearrangement uses TRBV19 and TRBJ2-3; a weak D match, TRBD2 (6 bases). The germline gives CDR1 LNHDA, CDR2 SQIVND (reference sequence). V was trimmed by 3 bases and J by 1 base, leaving 8 bases between them. The CDR3 has 14 residues. Here the CDR3 reads CASSISGGTDTQYF. The CDR3 nucleotides read TGTGCCAGTAGTATTAGCGGAGGCACAGATACGCAGTATTTT. The whole variable domain, filled in from reference TRBV19 and TRBJ2-3, reads DGGITQSPKYLFRKEGQNVTLSCEQNLNHDAMYWYRQDPGQGLRLIYYSQIVNDFQKGDIAEGYSVSREKKESFPLTVTSAQKNPTAFYLCASSISGGTDTQYFGPGTRLTVL.

In DNA, the CDR3 is TGTGCCAGTAGTAAGAAACTGACAGGGGTGAACACTGAAGCTTTCTTT. It translates to CASSKKLTGVNTEAFF. The rearrangement joins TRBV19 to TRBJ1-1; 8 nucleotides align to TRBD1. The germline V gene encodes CDR1 LNHDA and CDR2 SQIVND (reference sequence). J gave up 0 bases and V 4 bases, and 7 bases lay outside the gene matches. The CDR3 has 16 amino acids.

The gene calls are TRBV5-1 and TRBJ1-1; D is ambiguous. There are 13 residues in the CDR3. V was trimmed by 0 bases and J by 1 base, leaving 4 bases between them. Germline V lookup: CDR1 SGHRS, CDR2 YFSETQ. The CDR3 nucleotides are TGCGCCAGCAGCTTGGCGGGGAACACTGAAGCTTTCTTT. As protein: CASSLAGNTEAFF.

This chain joins TRBV5-6 and TRBJ2-2, with TRBD1 as a possible D gene (6 bases). The CDR3 loop spans 16 amino acids. V was pared by 3 bases and J by 0 bases, with 12 bases between. Germline V lookup: CDR1 SGHDT, CDR2 YYEEEE. The CDR3 is CASSWDTRTNTGELFF. CDR3 coding DNA: TGTGCCAGCAGCTGGGACACCAGAACGAACACCGGGGAGCTGTTTTTT.

The table lists this clone with a few counts. The chain is built from TRBV2 and TRBJ1-5; D gene ambiguous. The germline V and J ends were trimmed by 11 bases and 0 bases, with 11 bases remaining between them. CDR1 and CDR2 (germline): SNHLY, FYNNEI. The CDR3 length is 13 residues. CDR3 region: CAGGSFSNQPQHF. Here the CDR3 DNA reads TGTGCCGGCGGGTCCTTTAGCAATCAGCCCCAGCATTTT. The full variable domain, rest sourced from reference TRBV2 and TRBJ1-5, is EPEVTQTPSHQVTQMGQEVILRCVPISNHLYFYWYRQILGQKVEFLVSFYNNEISEKSEIFDDQFSVERPDGSNFTLKIRSTKLEDSAMYFCAGGSFSNQPQHFGDGTRLSIL.

This sequence joins TRBV27 and TRBJ2-1; 8 positions agree with TRBD1. Germline CDR1 is MNHEY and CDR2 is SMNVEV (reference sequence). V was pared by 8 bases and J by 8 bases, with 8 bases of the junction left unmatched. This CDR3 spans 13 amino acids. CDR3 sequence reads: CASSPTGEDEQFF. CDR3 coding DNA: TGTGCCAGCTCGCCGACAGGGGAAGATGAGCAGTTCTTC.

The V and J genes are TRBV5-1 and TRBJ2-5, with D tentatively TRBD1 (6 bases). Germline V gene data show CDR1 as SGHRS and CDR2 as YFSETQ. Trimming took 7 bases from V and 1 from J, leaving 14 bases between them. The CDR3 extends over 14 amino acids. CDR3 sequence reads: CASGKQGTQETQYF. Written as DNA, the CDR3 is TGCGCCAGCGGAAAACAGGGTACCCAAGAGACCCAGTACTTC.

J is TRBJ1-5 and V is TRBV19; D is ambiguous. The CDR3 is 13 amino acids. CDR1 LNHDA and CDR2 SQIVND come from the germline V gene (reference sequence). V lost 5 bases, J lost 4 bases, and 9 bases lay in between. In nucleotides, the CDR3 is TGTGCCAGTAGTGGGTGGGCGAATCAGCCCCAGCATTTT. It codes for CASSGWANQPQHF. Full variable domain (outside the CDR3, taken from reference TRBV19 and TRBJ1-5): DGGITQSPKYLFRKEGQNVTLSCEQNLNHDAMYWYRQDPGQGLRLIYYSQIVNDFQKGDIAEGYSVSREKKESFPLTVTSAQKNPTAFYLCASSGWANQPQHFGDGTRLSIL.

This clone showed up just once. CDR3 protein: CASSLQGEVEKLFF. CDR3 nucleotide sequence: TGTGCCAGCAGCTTACAGGGGGAAGTTGAAAAACTGTTTTTT. The V and J genes are TRBV7-9 and TRBJ1-4; 7 nucleotides line up with TRBD1. CDR3 length: 14 residues. After removal of 2 bases from V and 7 bases from J, the junction contained 4 bases not matched to a gene. Looked up from germline, CDR1 is SEHNR and CDR2 is FQNEAQ (reference sequence).

The rearrangement joins TRBV10-1 to TRBJ2-7; no firm D call. This CDR3 region has 14 residues. Trimming cost V 6 bases and J 2 bases, with 14 bases left between them. The germline V gene encodes CDR1 WNHNN and CDR2 SYGVQD (reference sequence). DNA for the CDR3: TGCGCCAGCAGCCAGAATCGGGTTCCCTACGAGCAGTACTTC. Its protein product is CASSQNRVPYEQYF.

The chain is built from TRBV6-5 and TRBJ1-1, with unresolved D. Germline V lookup: CDR1 MNHEY, CDR2 SVGAGI. CDR3 length: 15 amino acids. Trimming took 3 bases from V and 1 from J, leaving 12 bases between them. As DNA, the CDR3 is TGTGCCAGCAGTTATTCGCGACCGGGGAACACTGAAGCTTTCTTT. Translating gives CASSYSRPGNTEAFF.

The chain recombines TRBV7-9 with TRBJ1-3, with D uncertain. V lost 1 base, J lost 3 bases, and 19 bases lay in between. Germline V CDR1 and CDR2: SEHNR, FQNEAQ (reference sequence). The CDR3 has 18 amino acids. CDR3 in DNA: TGTGCCAGCAGCTTAGGTGAAGCAACCTCACTTATTGGAAACACCATATATTTT. Amino acid sequence: CASSLGEATSLIGNTIYF.

The chain combines TRBV4-1 with TRBJ1-5; perhaps TRBD1 as D (5 bases). V was trimmed by 0 bases and J by 2 bases, leaving 8 bases between them. The CDR3 has 15 residues. Germline-derived CDR1 and CDR2 are MGHRA and YSYEKL. The chain's CDR3 is CASSQEGGGNQPQHF. In nucleotides, the CDR3 is TGCGCCAGCAGCCAAGAAGGAGGGGGCAATCAGCCCCAGCATTTT.

The rearrangement joins TRBV5-1 to TRBJ2-7; a possible D gene is TRBD1 (6 bases). This CDR3 is 14 amino acids long. Germline-derived CDR1 and CDR2 are SGHRS and YFSETQ. Trimming cost V 4 bases and J 2 bases, with 13 bases left between them. The CDR3 nucleotides are TGCGCCAGCAGCCGGTTTAAGGGGGCCTACGAGCAGTACTTC. Translation gives CASSRFKGAYEQYF.

This rearrangement joins TRBV5-5 to TRBJ2-1, with 11 positions matching TRBD1. The junction had 11 bases not matched to a gene; V was cut back by 6 bases and J by 9 bases. Germline CDR1 and CDR2: SGHKS and YYEKEE (reference sequence). This CDR3 is built from 15 residues. CDR3 sequence (DNA): TGTGCCAGCACCTGGGGGACAGGGGGGAGGAGTGAGCAGTTCTTC. Protein sequence: CASTWGTGGRSEQFF.

This chain links TRBV5-8 with TRBJ1-2, with D unclear. The CDR3 sequence is 13 residues long. Trimming stripped 4 bases from V and 6 bases from J, with 13 bases between. CDR1 SGHTS and CDR2 YDEGEE come from the germline V gene. CDR3 sequence (DNA): TGTGCCAGCAGCCCGCCGGAGCAGAATGGCTACACCTTC. Its protein is CASSPPEQNGYTF.

This chain uses TRBV9 with TRBJ2-5; D may be TRBD1 (5 bases). The CDR3 has 13 amino acids. Germline CDR1 and CDR2: SGDLS and YYNGEE. Trimming took 3 bases from V and 5 from J, leaving 11 bases between them. The CDR3 reads CASSAQGFETQYF. The CDR3 DNA is TGTGCCAGCAGCGCCCAGGGTTTTGAGACCCAGTACTTC. The whole variable domain, filled in from reference TRBV9 and TRBJ2-5, reads DSGVTQTPKHLITATGQRVTLRCSPRSGDLSVYWYQQSLDQGLQFLIQYYNGEERAKGNILERFSAQQFPDLHSELNLSSLELGDSALYFCASSAQGFETQYFGPGTRLLVL.